This TCR beta chain was documented in a study of PD-L1 blockade in urothelial cancer (TCRdb year 2017). For the study in its entirety: Every patient began therapy in about 2014 and was given atezolizumab 1,200 mg intravenously every 3 weeks. Blood samples gave a median of about 130,000 T cells and tens of thousands of unique TCRs, with a median clonality of approximately 0.078. Blood samples were analyzed at two time points: 3 weeks after treatment start (second dose) and 6 weeks after treatment start. An ECOG performance status of 0 or 1 was recorded for the patients, and 0 to 3 prior chemotherapy regimens had been received by the patients. Twenty-five of 29 patients were males with bladder-origin urothelial cancer, and 18 of 29 reported a prior smoking history. TCR sequencing covered pretreatment tumor samples and matched, serially collected peripheral blood taken before and after atezolizumab treatment. Some 30 patients had pretreatment blood TCR-seq, about 24 had at least one posttreatment blood collection, and about 24 had tumor TCR-seq. Durable clinical benefit was achieved by nine patients and was not achieved by 20 patients. Somatic, immune and clinical correlates of response to PD-L1 blockade with atezolizumab in urothelial cancer were the focus of an exploratory multi-omic analysis. In the same patients, whole exome sequencing and RNA sequencing of pretreatment tumors were performed in addition to TCR sequencing. Progression-free survival longer than 6 months counted as durable clinical benefit, and TCR features were additionally tested against both progression-free and overall survival.

The intended sense of this specimen's time point label: pretreatment peripheral blood. The cohort comprised fewer than 35 patients with locally advanced or metastatic urothelial carcinoma treated at Memorial Sloan Kettering on a trial protocol. Peripheral blood mononuclear cells were collected pretreatment and during treatment, at between 1 and 8 total time points per patient. The Qiagen DNeasy Blood extraction kit was used to purify genomic DNA from total PBMCs and from tumor samples. Collected pretreatment and during treatment, PBMCs were isolated and stored as previously described. On this clone itself: Its target antigen remains unknown. No base qualities exist here, and no much larger clone lies one base off it.

The paper as a whole reports these results and caveats: Greater expansion of tumor-associated TCR clones in peripheral blood 3 weeks after the start of treatment was observed in patients with durable benefit (n of about 21, p = 0.022). Improved progression-free and overall survival was associated with having pretreatment peripheral blood TCR clonality below the median. Because the sample size was small (n of about 27) and many exploratory analyses were performed, the results are intended to be hypothesis-generating.

Each PCR received spiked-in synthetic TCR analog templates so that absolute template abundance could be estimated from read counts. TCRbeta CDR3 regions were amplified from genomic DNA with bias-controlled V and J gene primers using the immunoSEQ assay. Rearranged TCRbeta segments were sequenced at approximately 20X coverage. The paper's data handling went like this. Clustering was used to correct sequencing errors, and CDR3s were annotated against IMGT so that V, D and J genes could be assigned. Downstream analyses used only productive TCRbeta rearrangements, leaving out any out-of-frame or stop-codon sequences. Clonality was calculated as one minus the Shannon entropy normalized by the log of the number of unique productive sequences. Clones differing between time points or between blood and tumor were identified using Fisher's exact test with Benjamini-Hochberg correction, with an adjusted p below 0.01 applied as the threshold. TCRdb's version of the immuneACCESS table is confined to in-frame rearrangements and falls short of the full clone set. An unresolved V gene accounts for under half of the shortfall where checked; the remainder is of unknown origin. V and J calls plus clone size are reproduced from that table; the DNA served to infer D and trimming. A total of tens of thousands of clones appear in this sample, approximately 87% of them only once. Clones ranked in the top ten supply about a sixth of the sample.

The sequencing here drew on PBMCs, taken around atezolizumab (anti-PD-L1) treatment. The source of this sequence is a man aged 60-69 years with urothelial cancer.

The CDR3 protein: CASSQYGTGTEAFF. The nucleotide sequence reads as follows: TGCGCCAGCAGCCAGTACGGGACAGGCACTGAAGCTTTCTTT. The chain employs TRBV4-3 and TRBJ1-1, and TRBD1 matches 8 of the central bases. Trimming removed 3 bases from V and 4 bases from J; the gene matches leave 4 bases unexplained. CDR1 is given as LGHNA and CDR2 as YSLEER, both from the germline V gene. Counted from cysteine to phenylalanine, this CDR3 has 14 amino acids. Only CDR3 DNA remains: 42 bases, in frame from the first base.